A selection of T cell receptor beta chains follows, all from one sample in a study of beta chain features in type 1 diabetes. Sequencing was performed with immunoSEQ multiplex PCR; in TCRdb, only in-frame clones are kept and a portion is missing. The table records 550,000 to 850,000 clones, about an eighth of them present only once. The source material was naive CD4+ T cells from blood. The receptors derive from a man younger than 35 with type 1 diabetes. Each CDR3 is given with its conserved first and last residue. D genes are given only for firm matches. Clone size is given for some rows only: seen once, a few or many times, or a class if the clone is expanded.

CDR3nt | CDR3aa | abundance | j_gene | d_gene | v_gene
TGTGCCAGCGATTCTCAGGGAAGCTCCTACGAGCAGTACTTC | CASDSQGSSYEQYF | - | TRBJ2-7 | - | TRBV2
TGTGCCAGCAGTTCCCCACAGGGGGTCTACGAGCAGTACTTC | CASSSPQGVYEQYF | few | TRBJ2-7 | TRBD1 | TRBV28
TGTTCCTCCGGGACTCTTAGCACAGATACGCAGTATTTT | CSSGTLSTDTQYF | - | TRBJ2-3 | - | TRBV2
TGTGCCAGCACTAAAGTGAACACTGAAGCTTTCTTT | CASTKVNTEAFF | - | TRBJ1-1 | - | TRBV28
TGTGCCAGCAGCTTAAGCGGGACGGCCAGCACCACTGAGCAGTTCTTC | CASSLSGTASTTEQFF | few | TRBJ2-1 | TRBD2 | TRBV7-2
TGTGCCAGCAGCTTAGCGTCGATCACGAACACTGAAGCTTTCTTT | CASSLASITNTEAFF | few | TRBJ1-1 | - | TRBV7-8
TGTGCCAGCAGCTCCGTGCGGGGGACGGACCACAATGAGCAGTTCTTC | CASSSVRGTDHNEQFF | few | TRBJ2-1 | TRBD2 | TRBV11-2
TGTGCCTGGAGTGTCCACAGGACCTATGGCTACACCTTC | CAWSVHRTYGYTF | few | TRBJ1-2 | - | TRBV30
TGTGCCAGCAGCAAACCCCCCTCCTCTGGGGCCAACGTCCTGACTTTC | CASSKPPSSGANVLTF | - | TRBJ2-6 | - | TRBV21-1
TGTGCCTGGAGGGGGACAGGGGGCACTGAAGCTTTCTTT | CAWRGTGGTEAFF | few | TRBJ1-1 | TRBD1 | TRBV30
TGTGCCAGCTCACCACCGGGACTAGCGGCCCTAGGTGAGGCGCAGTATTTT | CASSPPGLAALGEAQYF | - | TRBJ2-3 | TRBD2 | TRBV18
TGTGCCAGCAGCTTACAGTACGAGCAGTACTTC | CASSLQYEQYF | few | TRBJ2-7 | - | TRBV7-2
TGTGCCAGCTCACGCGGGGACAGGGGGCTTACTGAAGCTTTCTTT | CASSRGDRGLTEAFF | - | TRBJ1-1 | TRBD1 | TRBV18
TGTGCCAGCAGTCCGGGTATGTGGGAGCAGTACTTC | CASSPGMWEQYF | - | TRBJ2-7 | - | TRBV28
TGTGCCAGCAGAGAATCAGCGCGGGATACGCAGTATTTT | CASRESARDTQYF | - | TRBJ2-3 | - | TRBV28
TGTGCCAGCAGCGTAGCTGCGGGGGCGGGAGGCTACACCTTC | CASSVAAGAGGYTF | - | TRBJ1-2 | - | TRBV9
TGTGCCAGCAGCCCTTGGACGGGCGACTGGGGCTACACCTTC | CASSPWTGDWGYTF | - | TRBJ1-2 | - | TRBV9
TGTGCCAGCAGTCCCACCCCCGGGTCCCAGCATTTT | CASSPTPGSQHF | - | TRBJ1-5 | - | TRBV28
TGTGCCAGCAGTCCGACAGGGGTGGGACAAGAGACCCAGTACTTC | CASSPTGVGQETQYF | - | TRBJ2-5 | TRBD1 | TRBV6-5
TGTGCCAGCAGGGAAACACCGTCGGGCTCCTACAATGAGCAGTTCTTC | CASRETPSGSYNEQFF | once | TRBJ2-1 | - | TRBV6-1
TGCGCCAGCAGCCAAGAAGGGACATGGAATCAGCCCCAGCATTTT | CASSQEGTWNQPQHF | - | TRBJ1-5 | - | TRBV4-1
TGTGCCAGCAGCCGCTCCGGGACAGCTAACTATGGCTACACCTTC | CASSRSGTANYGYTF | - | TRBJ1-2 | TRBD1 | TRBV5-4
TGTGCCAGCTCACCAGTGGCGGGTGAAAAACTGTTTTTT | CASSPVAGEKLFF | few | TRBJ1-4 | - | TRBV18
TGCAGCGTTGAAGGGCAACCGGGGGGAAACACCATATATTTT | CSVEGQPGGNTIYF | - | TRBJ1-3 | - | TRBV29-1
TGTGCCATCAGCACGGGACAGGGCTACGAGCAGTACTTC | CAISTGQGYEQYF | - | TRBJ2-7 | TRBD1 | TRBV10-3
TGTGCCAGCAACCTCCTAGCGGGGGAAGAGACCCAGTACTTC | CASNLLAGEETQYF | - | TRBJ2-5 | TRBD2 | TRBV2
TGTGCCAGCAGCGTCCAAGGGGTTTCCTACAATGAGCAGTTCTTC | CASSVQGVSYNEQFF | - | TRBJ2-1 | - | TRBV9
TGTGCCAGCAGTGCCCCGGGGGTCCTAAATTCACCCCTCCACTTT | CASSAPGVLNSPLHF | - | TRBJ1-6 | - | TRBV2
TGTGCCAGCATCCTTGACCAGGGAAATTACGAGCAGTACTTC | CASILDQGNYEQYF | - | TRBJ2-7 | - | TRBV2
TGTGCCAGCAGGGCGGGGGTAAGCACAGATACGCAGTATTTT | CASRAGVSTDTQYF | few | TRBJ2-3 | TRBD2 | TRBV7-9
TGCGCCAGCTCCCAAGCGGAGAACACTGAAGCTTTCTTT | CASSQAENTEAFF | - | TRBJ1-1 | - | TRBV5-1
TGTGCCAGCAGTGAACCCAGGGGAGTACAGGGGAGCAACGAGCAGTACTTC | CASSEPRGVQGSNEQYF | - | TRBJ2-7 | TRBD1 | TRBV6-1
TGCGCCAGCAGCCCAGGACAGGAGCACTATGGCTACACCTTC | CASSPGQEHYGYTF | - | TRBJ1-2 | TRBD1 | TRBV5-1
TGTGCCTGGAGTGTACAGGTCGGTCAGCCCCAGCATTTT | CAWSVQVGQPQHF | few | TRBJ1-5 | - | TRBV30
TGTGCCTGGACCGGACAGGGAGGGGAGCAGTACTTC | CAWTGQGGEQYF | few | TRBJ2-7 | - | TRBV30
TGTGCCAGCAGCTTGTTGGACAGGTCTAGTGGAGGCTACACCTTC | CASSLLDRSSGGYTF | - | TRBJ1-2 | TRBD1 | TRBV5-4
TGTGCCAGCAGTGCACAGGGTGGGACCGGGGAGCTGTTTTTT | CASSAQGGTGELFF | - | TRBJ2-2 | - | TRBV6-1
TGTGCCTGGAGTGCAACAGGAAACACCATATATTTT | CAWSATGNTIYF | few | TRBJ1-3 | - | TRBV30
TGTGCCAGCAGGAGGGAATTAGGCGATGAGCAGTTCTTC | CASRRELGDEQFF | - | TRBJ2-1 | - | TRBV2
TGTGCCAGCAGCAGATCGGGGAACCAGCCCCAGCATTTT | CASSRSGNQPQHF | few | TRBJ1-5 | - | TRBV7-9
TGTGCCAGCACCTCTGACTTTTGGACTGTAACCGGGGAGCTGTTTTTT | CASTSDFWTVTGELFF | - | TRBJ2-2 | - | TRBV28
TGTGCCAGCAGCGTAATTAACCGGACAGTTAGCTACACCTTC | CASSVINRTVSYTF | few | TRBJ1-2 | - | TRBV9
TGTGCCACCAGCAGAGATATCCTTACCGAGCAGTACTTC | CATSRDILTEQYF | - | TRBJ2-7 | - | TRBV15
TGTGCCAGCAGCTCGCACGCTTCCAATTCAGGGGGAGATACGCAGTATTTT | CASSSHASNSGGDTQYF | - | TRBJ2-3 | TRBD1 | TRBV7-9
TGTGCCAGCAGCTTCCCCCCCCTCAATGAGCAGTTCTTC | CASSFPPLNEQFF | - | TRBJ2-1 | - | TRBV7-6
TGCGCCAGCAGCCAAGGGACTAGCAATTCATACAATGAGCAGTTCTTC | CASSQGTSNSYNEQFF | few | TRBJ2-1 | TRBD2 | TRBV4-1
TGTGCCAGCAGTGGACAGGGGAGCTCCTACGAGCAGTACTTC | CASSGQGSSYEQYF | - | TRBJ2-7 | TRBD1 | TRBV28
TGTGCCAGCAGCCCCCAGACAGGGGCAAACACTGAAGCTTTCTTT | CASSPQTGANTEAFF | - | TRBJ1-1 | TRBD1 | TRBV9
TGTGCCTGGGGGTGGGCAGGTGGAGAGACCCAGTACTTC | CAWGWAGGETQYF | few | TRBJ2-5 | - | TRBV30
TGTGCCAGCAGCCAACGTCACTCATCAGCCTTATCTTATGGCAATCAGCCCCAGCATTTT | CASSQRHSSALSYGNQPQHF | - | TRBJ1-5 | - | TRBV14
TGTGCCAGCAGCTTAGAGAGCACAGATACGCAGTATTTT | CASSLESTDTQYF | few | TRBJ2-3 | - | TRBV7-6
TGCGCCAGCAGCCTCACTCCTGGGACCCAGTACTTC | CASSLTPGTQYF | few | TRBJ2-5 | - | TRBV5-1
TGTGCCATCAGTGACACCGGGGAGCTGTTTTTT | CAISDTGELFF | - | TRBJ2-2 | - | TRBV10-3
TGTGCCAGCAGTTACAGGGATAATGCCAATCAGCCCCAGCATTTT | CASSYRDNANQPQHF | few | TRBJ1-5 | - | TRBV27
TGCGCCAGCAGCTTGGCCGGGGGCAGGGTAAGGGACGAGCAGTACTTC | CASSLAGGRVRDEQYF | - | TRBJ2-7 | - | TRBV5-1
TGCGCCAGCAGCCGGCCCCAGCGGGGGAGGGGAGATACGCAGTATTTT | CASSRPQRGRGDTQYF | - | TRBJ2-3 | TRBD2 | TRBV4-1